This TCR beta chain was sequenced during a study of T cells in Graves' hyperthyroidism and ophthalmopathy. The CDR3 is made up of 14 amino acids. V dropped 3 bases and J dropped 7 bases, with 18 bases sitting between them. Germline assignment: CDR1 DFQATT and CDR2 SNEGSKA (reference sequence). This clonotype appeared many times. TCR beta CDR3 regions were amplified from RNA. TCR CDR3 regions were first amplified by RT-PCR with HTBI primers. TCRdb recomputed calls from the multiplex PCR reads with MiXCR, one row per CDR3 protein. The repertoire holds a few hundred thousand distinct CDR3 sequences, 20% seen once, with 26% in the top ten. Hyperthyroidism of Graves' type that showed no ophthalmopathy progression within 18 months was stable. The PBMCs were taken from approximately 11 ml of fresh peripheral blood.

This rearrangement joins TRBV20-1 to TRBJ1-2; D may be TRBD1 (5 bases). This TCR was recovered from a man in his late teens or twenties with Graves' hyperthyroidism. The specimen was blood. The CDR3: CSARVLGRAGGYTF. Written as DNA, the CDR3 is TGCAGTGCTAGGGTTCTCGGCAGGGCGGGTGGCTACACCTTC.